Below, 16 T cell receptor beta chains from the same sample are listed, as sequenced in a study of CD8+ T cells in alopecia areata. TCR sequencing used cDNA made by reverse transcription of extracted RNA. Using immunoSEQ multiplex PCR, the repertoire was profiled, and TCRdb retains in-frame clones only, with some absent. This sample carries 150,000 or so clones, under 60% of them seen once, and the ten largest clones take roughly a fifth. This sample comprised CD8+ T cells sorted from blood, obtained at week 0. The source of these receptors is a human donor with alopecia areata.

This clone has more than one count but fewer than ten. The V call is TRBV7-9, the J call TRBJ2-1; 9 bases align to TRBD1. Germline CDR1 and CDR2: SEHNR and FQNEAQ (reference sequence). The CDR3 extends over 13 amino acids. J lost 8 bases, V lost 5 bases, and 4 bases had no gene match. CDR3 residues: CASSRTGGDEQFF. The CDR3 DNA is TGTGCCAGCAGCCGTACAGGGGGCGATGAGCAGTTCTTC.

The V call is TRBV29-1, the J call TRBJ1-2; no definite D call. This CDR3 is built from 14 residues. Between the trimmed V and J ends, which lost 1 base and 1 base, there was a span of 10 bases. Germline loops: CDR1 SQVTM, CDR2 ANQGSEA. Here the CDR3 reads CSVEGFQDNYGYTF. The DNA of the CDR3 is TGCAGCGTTGAAGGTTTTCAGGATAACTATGGCTACACCTTC. The full variable domain, its missing parts supplied by reference TRBV29-1 and TRBJ1-2, is SAVISQKPSRDICQRGTSLTIQCQVDSQVTMMFWYRQQPGQSLTLIATANQGSEATYESGFVIDKFPISRPNLTFSTLTVSNMSPEDSSIYLCSVEGFQDNYGYTFGSGTRLTVV.

The chain couples TRBV11-2 to TRBJ2-3; TRBD2 agrees at 7 bases. Per germline, CDR1 SGHAT and CDR2 FQNNGV. Trimming at V came to 5 bases and at J to 1 base, leaving 12 bases not matched to a gene. CDR3 size: 17 residues. CDR3 in amino acids: CASSLTPVRGGTDTQYF. Written as DNA, the CDR3 is TGTGCCAGCAGCCTAACCCCTGTACGGGGGGGCACAGATACGCAGTATTTT.

This clone was found a few times. This chain connects TRBV13 to TRBJ1-2; tentative D call: TRBD1 (5 bases). V was pared by 5 bases and J by 2 bases, with 18 bases between. The length of the CDR3 is 16 residues. Germline lookup yields CDR1 PRHDT and CDR2 FYEKMQ (reference sequence). The DNA for the CDR3 is TGTGCCAGCAGCCCCCCGGGGACCGGAGTAAACTATGGCTACACCTTC. Translated, it gives CASSPPGTGVNYGYTF.

This sequence joins TRBV9 and TRBJ2-1; D possibly corresponds to TRBD2 (6 bases). The germline gives CDR1 SGDLS, CDR2 YYNGEE. V lost 0 bases to trimming and J lost 5 bases, with 9 bases between them. This CDR3 has 14 amino acids. The CDR3 DNA reads as TGTGCCAGCAGCGTAGTTCCGGGGGACAATGAGCAGTTCTTC. Residues: CASSVVPGDNEQFF.

This clone was seen a few times. V usage is TRBV29-1 and J usage is TRBJ2-1, with 12 bases that match TRBD2. Germline V lookup: CDR1 SQVTM, CDR2 ANQGSEA. V shed 4 bases, J shed 8 bases, and the junction held 12 bases outside the gene matches. The CDR3 is made up of 16 amino acids. For the CDR3, the DNA is TGCAGCGTTGGTGGCCTAACTAGCGGGGGGATGGATGAGCAGTTCTTC. This encodes CSVGGLTSGGMDEQFF.

The genes are TRBV4-3 and TRBJ2-7; the D gene is possibly TRBD1 (6 bases). Germline V CDR1 and CDR2: LGHNA, YSLEER. The CDR3 covers 16 residues. V lost 0 bases and J 3 bases, leaving 15 bases between the germline ends. The CDR3 DNA sequence: TGCGCCAGCAGCCAAGATCGTAGGGACACCTACTACGAGCAGTACTTC. Amino acids: CASSQDRRDTYYEQYF.

This clone was observed a few times. V and J are TRBV27 and TRBJ1-2; 9 positions agree with TRBD1. The CDR3 extends over 15 amino acids. The ends lost 8 bases at V and 2 bases at J; junction bases unmatched: 9. Germline V gene data show CDR1 as MNHEY and CDR2 as SMNVEV (reference sequence). The CDR3 nucleotides read TGTGCCAGCCGACGGACAGGGGACTTCAACTATGGCTACACCTTC. Residues: CASRRTGDFNYGYTF.

The sample holds one count of this clone. The CDR3 here is CSVRTDLYEQYF. In nucleotides, the CDR3 is TGCAGCGTTAGGACAGACCTCTACGAGCAGTACTTC. The chain links TRBV29-1 to TRBJ2-7; tentative D call: TRBD1 (6 bases). The V end was cut by 5 bases, the J end by 3 bases, with 11 bases between. Germline lookup yields CDR1 SQVTM and CDR2 ANQGSEA. The CDR3 spans 12 residues.

In this sample, this clone turned up a few times. The chain uses TRBV29-1 and TRBJ1-1; D gene uncertain. V was trimmed by 7 bases and J by 6 bases, leaving 12 bases between them. Germline V gene sequence: CDR1 SQVTM, CDR2 ANQGSEA. The CDR3 length is 11 residues. The CDR3 sequence is CSALGAAEAFF. The CDR3 DNA follows: TGCAGCGCCCTAGGAGCGGCTGAAGCTTTCTTT.

This clone was observed a few times. This chain connects TRBV29-1 to TRBJ1-2, with D perhaps matching TRBD1 (6 bases). V was clipped by 0 bases and J by 11 bases, with 13 bases between them. The CDR3 has 12 amino acids. The germline V gene encodes CDR1 SQVTM and CDR2 ANQGSEA. DNA for the CDR3: TGCAGCGTTGAAGATCTTAAGGGGGTTTACACCTTC. This sequence encodes CSVEDLKGVYTF.

The chain couples TRBV5-1 to TRBJ1-5; tentatively, D is TRBD1 (6 bases). Per the germline V gene, CDR1 is SGHRS and CDR2 is YFSETQ. There are 15 residues in the CDR3. V was trimmed by 0 bases and J by 6 bases, leaving 13 bases between them. CDR3 sequence reads: CASSLDQGTGQPQHF. The CDR3 nucleotides are TGCGCCAGCAGCTTGGATCAGGGGACTGGTCAGCCCCAGCATTTT.

CDR3 residues: CASSLAAESSYNEQFF. The DNA for the CDR3 is TGCGCCAGCAGCTTGGCGGCAGAGAGCTCCTACAATGAGCAGTTCTTC. The chain combines TRBV5-1 with TRBJ2-1; D uncertain. This CDR3 contains 16 residues. The germline V and J ends were trimmed by 0 bases and 0 bases, with 10 bases remaining between them. From germline, CDR1 is SGHRS and CDR2 YFSETQ.

The chain uses TRBV28 and TRBJ2-3; 7 positions agree with TRBD1. The CDR3 consists of 15 residues. The V segment lost 8 bases and the J segment 0 bases; nucleotides outside the gene matches: 8. Germline V gives CDR1 MDHEN, CDR2 SYDVKM. The CDR3 coding sequence is TGTGCCAGCGTCCCGGGACAGACGAGCACAGATACGCAGTATTTT. Its protein product is CASVPGQTSTDTQYF.

This clone was recorded a few times. V gene TRBV10-3 combines with J gene TRBJ2-7; the D gene is possibly TRBD1 (6 bases). The V gene's germline CDR1 is ENHRY and CDR2 SYGVKD. Between the trimmed V and J ends, which lost 3 bases and 4 bases, there was a span of 7 bases. The CDR3 length is 12 residues. In DNA form, the CDR3 reads TGTGCCATCAGTGAAGGGGGATACGAGCAGTACTTC. The encoded protein is CAISEGGYEQYF.

The chain uses TRBV30 and TRBJ1-1, with 7 bases identical to TRBD1. Germline V lookup: CDR1 GTSNPN, CDR2 SVGIG (reference sequence). J lost 5 bases, V lost 5 bases, and 8 bases had no gene match. The CDR3 sequence is 13 residues long. CDR3: CAWGPTGRTEAFF. The CDR3, as DNA: TGTGCCTGGGGACCGACAGGGCGAACTGAAGCTTTCTTT.